This TCR beta chain derives from a study of T cell repertoires in cytomegalovirus infection (dated by TCRdb to about 2019). For the study in its entirety: Alongside well-studied HLA-B-restricted epitopes, the peptide stimulations were aimed at recently identified HLA-C-restricted CMV epitopes, whose presentation resists viral immunomodulation. Donor HLA type was relevant to the analysis, because carriage of CMV infection together with the matching HLA type was indicated by public TCR beta signatures.

Sequenced on an Illumina HiSeq 1500. TCRdb cleaned the public reads at Q25 with fastp, built clones with MiXCR and kept in-frame beta chains. Every entry covers one CDR3 protein and lists the most common genes and DNA from its rows. In all, the sample holds about 920,000 distinct CDR3 sequences, and roughly 30% of those were seen once. The top ten constitute over 11% of the sample. There are many counts of this clonotype. It has no known antigen specificity. No qualities accompany the bases; no much larger clone lies one base away. In light of the paper, this sample's treatment or condition label describes: in vitro stimulation with specific CMV peptide epitopes to enrich CMV-specific T cells. From its cysteine to its phenylalanine, the CDR3 spans 12 amino acids. Solely the CDR3 DNA is kept, with 36 bases framed from the first base. Trimming removed 7 bases from V and 0 bases from J, leaving 4 bases between the germline ends. CDR1 SNHLY and CDR2 FYNNEI are derived from the germline V gene.

What the authors observed across the whole study: Carriers of CMV infection plus the relevant HLA type were discriminated by the cumulative frequency of public TCR beta family members in the study cohort and in an independent roughly 380-donor cohort. In the ex vivo response, HLA-C-restricted CMV-specific TCR beta clonotypes were dominant, and in two of eight donors the single most frequent clonotype came from this HLA-C-restricted group.

This specimen consisted of cultured CD8+ T cells from PBMCs, obtained from culture after CMV antigen stimulation. This TCR came from a human donor in good health (CMV status not recorded). Some clones in this sample may be carry-over from other donors' samples. The chain couples TRBV2 to TRBJ2-1; the D gene is unclear. The CDR3 protein sequence reads: CASKGSYNEQFF. Here is the DNA: TGTGCCAGCAAGGGCTCCTACAATGAGCAGTTCTTC.